The 21 T cell receptor beta chains below come from one sample, sequenced in a study of shared T cell receptors in the human thymus. Profiled with immunoSEQ multiplex PCR; TCRdb holds only in-frame clones, not every one. The data contain hundreds of thousands of clones, 70% to 90% of them seen just once; the ten biggest clones take up under 0.01%. These data are also associated with another study on human thymus T cells.

The sequenced sample consisted of thymocytes. The receptors were sampled from a boy younger than two with a congenital heart defect.

This rearrangement joins TRBV4-1 to TRBJ1-2, with TRBD1 matching 7 bases. V dropped 0 bases and J dropped 5; count of bases not matched to a gene: 9. The CDR3 totals 16 residues. The germline gives CDR1 MGHRA, CDR2 YSYEKL. CDR3 coding DNA: TGCGCCAGCAGCCAAGATTGGGGACAGCTACCTTATGGCTACACCTTC. Its protein is CASSQDWGQLPYGYTF.

The chain couples TRBV6-4 to TRBJ2-5; D gene ambiguous. The CDR3 totals 13 residues. V dropped 4 bases and J dropped 5 bases, with 11 bases sitting between them. Per germline, CDR1 MRHNA and CDR2 SNTAGT. Written as DNA, the CDR3 is TGTGCCAGCAGTGGGCACCTCGGGGAGACCCAGTACTTC. The encoded protein is CASSGHLGETQYF.

The gene calls are TRBV7-6 and TRBJ1-3; possible D gene TRBD1, 6 bases. Germline-derived CDR1 and CDR2 are SGHVS and FNYEAQ. The CDR3 sequence is 17 residues long. Trimming shortened V by 5 bases and J by 0 bases, and 17 bases separated the two germline ends. CDR3 amino acids: CASSLVPNRDSGNTIYF. CDR3 DNA: TGTGCCAGCAGCCTCGTCCCGAACAGGGACTCTGGAAACACCATATATTTT.

V is TRBV19 and J is TRBJ2-5, with TRBD2 matching 11 bases. The CDR3 totals 20 residues. Germline loops: CDR1 LNHDA, CDR2 SQIVND (reference sequence). J was trimmed by 4 bases and V by 5 bases; bases with no gene match: 21. The CDR3 nucleotides are TGTGCCAGTAGTGCTAGGGTGGGGCTAGCGGGGGGCCGACCGGCAGAGACCCAGTACTTC. Protein sequence: CASSARVGLAGGRPAETQYF.

The CDR3: CASSHSTGPTPGPQHF. For the CDR3, the DNA is TGTGCCAGCAGCCACTCGACAGGACCAACACCAGGGCCCCAGCATTTT. The J gene is TRBJ1-5, the V gene TRBV4-2, with a tentative D call TRBD1 (6 bases). The CDR3 has 16 amino acids. Trimming shortened V by 3 bases and J by 9 bases, and 21 bases separated the two germline ends. In germline, CDR1 is LGHNA, CDR2 YNFKEQ.

V gene TRBV10-3 combines with J gene TRBJ2-1, with TRBD2 identical over 10 bases. Trimming cost V 4 bases and J 5 bases; bases outside gene matches: 11. The CDR3 runs 17 residues. Germline-derived CDR1 and CDR2 are ENHRY and SYGVKD. The CDR3 loop reads CAISGRGSSGRDNEQFF. The CDR3 DNA sequence: TGTGCCATCAGTGGGAGGGGTTCCAGCGGGAGGGACAATGAGCAGTTCTTC.

The chain joins TRBV25-1 to TRBJ1-1; D remains ambiguous. The CDR3 sequence is 14 residues long. The V end lost 3 bases, the J end lost 0 bases, and 8 bases lay between the germline ends. Looked up from germline, CDR1 is MGHDK and CDR2 is SYGVNS. The CDR3 sequence: CASSDVRLNTEAFF. Written as DNA, the CDR3 is TGTGCCAGCAGTGATGTCAGGCTGAACACTGAAGCTTTCTTT.

Comment on this clone: Other nucleotide sequences in the sample specify the same CDR3. The chain couples TRBV19 to TRBJ2-7; 8 bases match TRBD1. Germline CDR1 LNHDA, CDR2 SQIVND (reference sequence). This CDR3 contains 14 residues. With V trimmed by 4 bases and J by 0 bases, 2 bases remained unmatched. The CDR3 reads CASSRGQASYEQYF. CDR3 DNA sequence: TGTGCCAGTAGTAGGGGACAGGCCTCCTACGAGCAGTACTTC.

This chain uses TRBV5-6 with TRBJ2-3; possible D gene TRBD1, 6 bases. CDR1 is SGHDT, CDR2 YYEEEE, per germline. This CDR3 comprises 12 residues. V gave up 4 bases and J gave up 7 bases, with 10 bases separating them. As DNA, the CDR3 is TGTGCCAGCAGCCCAGGGGTAAATACGCAGTATTTT. Amino acids: CASSPGVNTQYF.

This chain joins TRBV14 and TRBJ2-1; perhaps TRBD1 as D (5 bases). CDR1 and CDR2 from the germline V gene are SGHDN and FVKESK. This CDR3 has 14 residues. V was trimmed by 3 bases and J by 9 bases, leaving 15 bases between them. CDR3 nucleotides: TGTGCCAGCAGCCACCTGTCAGGGTGGGGTGAGCAGTTCTTC. Amino acid sequence: CASSHLSGWGEQFF.

Concerning this clone: Other DNA sequences in this specimen translate into the identical CDR3. The chain links TRBV27 to TRBJ2-7, with 7 bases aligning to TRBD1. J was trimmed by 0 bases and V by 5 bases; bases with no gene match: 4. This CDR3 comprises 14 residues. The germline CDR1 and CDR2 sequences are MNHEY and SMNVEV (reference sequence). The DNA for the CDR3 is TGTGCCAGCAGTCCGCGACAGGGCTCCTACGAGCAGTACTTC. Translating it yields CASSPRQGSYEQYF.

The J gene is TRBJ1-2, the V gene TRBV6-6; tentative D call: TRBD1 (5 bases). Germline V CDR1 and CDR2: MNHNY, SVGAGI (reference sequence). V dropped 5 bases and J dropped 8 bases, with 15 bases sitting between them. The CDR3 covers 13 residues. CDR3 nucleotide sequence: TGTGCCAGCAGTATCCTTAGGGGTAGCGGCTACACCTTC. This codes for CASSILRGSGYTF.

The rearrangement uses TRBV5-5 and TRBJ1-1, with 8 positions matching TRBD1. Germline V gives CDR1 SGHKS, CDR2 YYEKEE (reference sequence). J gave up 2 bases and V 2 bases, and 8 bases lay outside the gene matches. This CDR3 comprises 16 residues. CDR3 sequence: CASSLRQGRTNTEAFF. CDR3 bases: TGTGCCAGCAGCTTACGACAGGGGCGGACCAACACTGAAGCTTTCTTT.

The chain employs TRBV4-1 and TRBJ2-1; unclear D gene. Looked up from germline, CDR1 is MGHRA and CDR2 is YSYEKL. V lost 0 bases to trimming and J lost 6 bases, with 6 bases between them. This CDR3 spans 13 amino acids. The CDR3 DNA is TGCGCCAGCAGCCAAGAACCGCGCAATGAGCAGTTCTTC. This translates into CASSQEPRNEQFF.

The V gene is TRBV2, the J gene TRBJ2-1; 8 bases are a match to TRBD2. The trim removed 6 bases at V and 5 bases at J, leaving 6 bases unmatched. Germline loops: CDR1 SNHLY, CDR2 FYNNEI. The CDR3 sequence is 14 residues long. CDR3 DNA: TGTGCCAGCAGATCGGGGGGGCCCAACAATGAGCAGTTCTTC. It is translated as CASRSGGPNNEQFF.

The gene calls are TRBV27 and TRBJ2-7, with TRBD1 matching over 8 bases. CDR3 length: 13 amino acids. From germline, CDR1 is MNHEY and CDR2 SMNVEV (reference sequence). J was trimmed by 3 bases and V by 6 bases; bases with no gene match: 4. The CDR3 sequence: CASRGQGRYEQYF. In DNA, the CDR3 is TGTGCCAGCAGAGGACAGGGCCGCTACGAGCAGTACTTC.

This clone appeared a few times. The genes are TRBV5-1 and TRBJ2-7; no firm D call. The length of the CDR3 is 15 residues. The germline gives CDR1 SGHRS, CDR2 YFSETQ. The germline V and J ends were trimmed by 2 bases and 7 bases, with 19 bases remaining between them. The CDR3 bases are TGCGCCAGCAGCTTCGATAGGAGATGGATATATGAGCAGTACTTC. It encodes CASSFDRRWIYEQYF.

The chain employs TRBV15 and TRBJ1-5, with 8 bases lining up with TRBD1. V was clipped by 1 base and J by 5 bases; unmatched bases: 25. Germline loops: CDR1 LNHNV, CDR2 YYDKDF (reference sequence). This CDR3 comprises 22 residues. The DNA of the CDR3 is TGTGCCACCAGCAGAGTGGGGGTTAAGGACAGGGACGGTACTGTGGGCTATCAGCCCCAGCATTTT. It translates to CATSRVGVKDRDGTVGYQPQHF.

V gene TRBV27 combines with J gene TRBJ2-7; D is possibly TRBD2 (6 bases). Per germline, CDR1 MNHEY and CDR2 SMNVEV (reference sequence). Trimming took off 6 bases at V and 2 bases at J, with 20 bases between the two ends. The CDR3 sequence is 16 residues long. The CDR3 bases are TGTGCCAGCAGCAAAATCTCCGGGGGTGGAACCTACGAGCAGTACTTC. It specifies CASSKISGGGTYEQYF.

This clone was seen more than once but under ten times. V usage is TRBV27 and J usage is TRBJ2-4; D is undetermined. Germline CDR1 reads MNHEY; CDR2 reads SMNVEV (reference sequence). The germline V and J ends were trimmed by 6 bases and 1 base, with 13 bases remaining between them. The CDR3 is 15 amino acids. CDR3 sequence (DNA): TGTGCCAGCAGCCCCTCCCGTTTGGCCAAAAACATTCAGTACTTC. It codes for CASSPSRLAKNIQYF.

This chain connects TRBV4-3 to TRBJ2-3, with TRBD2 matching over 7 bases. Losses at the gene ends were 4 bases for V and 6 bases for J; bases not matched to a gene: 7. The CDR3 covers 14 residues. Germline V lookup: CDR1 LGHNA, CDR2 YSLEER. CDR3 region: CASSPGLQEDTQYF. In DNA form, the CDR3 reads TGCGCCAGCAGCCCGGGACTACAGGAGGATACGCAGTATTTT.